The clone carrying this T cell receptor beta chain was counted at least ten times. Its antigen is still unknown. Library preparation for TCR beta used quantitative 5'-RACE with molecular barcodes. TCRdb reprocessed the 5' RACE reads with MiXCR, giving one entry per CDR3 protein. The profile covers more than 250,000 distinct CDR3 sequences, with 8% appearing a single time and roughly 15% taken by the ten largest. The data belong to a study of CD8 T cells in ankylosing spondylitis. The study's findings and limits: Ankylosing spondylitis blood appeared to be characterized by a TCR beta motif of 8 or 9 highly homologous variants. CD8+ by phenotype, disease-linked clones were relatively rare in peripheral blood.

The CDR3 runs 11 residues. Per the germline V gene, CDR1 is MNHNY and CDR2 is SVGAGI (reference sequence). V lost 5 bases, J lost 14 bases, and 3 bases stayed unmatched. V and J are TRBV6-6 and TRBJ2-1; 10 bases agree with TRBD1. Sequencing input: blood, either unsorted or a sorted T cell fraction (not recorded which). This TCR was sampled from a male donor with ankylosing spondylitis. CDR3 in amino acids: CASSVGTGEFF. The CDR3 DNA reads TGTGCCAGCAGTGTAGGGACAGGGGAGTTCTTC.